Reported below is one T cell receptor beta chain. As yet, its antigen is unknown. Method: immunoSEQ multiplex PCR; TCRdb's copy keeps in-frame clones and lacks some. The sample has about 9,600 clones; roughly 90% are singletons. Control samples came 1 year after myeloablative marrow transplants with methotrexate plus calcineurin inhibitor. The germline CDR1 and CDR2 sequences are SEHNR and FQNEAQ (reference sequence). After removal of 1 base from V and 7 bases from J, the junction contained 5 bases not matched to a gene. The CDR3 is 15 amino acids. The sample comes from a study of T cells after posttransplantation cyclophosphamide. Study-wide results and caveats: Tissue-infiltrating T cells from skin or gut overlapped little with blood T cells.

The receptor was isolated from a male patient between 25 and 40 years old who received an allogeneic stem cell transplant from an unrelated donor, was CMV-positive, and had no GVHD. The graft donor may account for some of the T cells. Sequencing was performed on PBMCs, taken after an allogeneic stem cell transplant with a calcineurin inhibitor and methotrexate. J is TRBJ1-2 and V is TRBV7-9; 11 bases match TRBD1. Here the CDR3 reads CASSLDRTGGSGYTF. The CDR3 DNA reads as TGTGCCAGCAGCTTAGATCGGACAGGGGGCAGTGGCTACACCTTC.